This T cell receptor (beta chain) was obtained from a study of blood T cell repertoires in COVID-19. This CDR3 is built from 17 residues. Germline values: CDR1 SEHNR, CDR2 FQNEAQ (reference sequence). Trimming took 1 base from V and 9 from J, leaving 19 bases between them. How the authors handled the data: Estimates of nucleated cell counts were drawn from the amplification of reference gene primers. Clones were read by immunoSEQ multiplex PCR, and TCRdb kept only the in-frame ones, dropping some. V and J calls plus clone size are reproduced from that table; the DNA served to infer D and trimming. This table holds 150,000 to 200,000 clones, approximately 87% found once. In its sample, this clone was seen a few times.

Material: PBMCs or T cells enriched from blood (not recorded which). The chain is built from TRBV7-9 and TRBJ1-6; maybe TRBD1 (6 bases). This TCR was recovered from a woman in her 50s who had recovered from COVID-19. The CDR3, as DNA: TGTGCCAGCAGCTTAGAGGGGGTACAAAAGCGGACTTCACCCCTCCACTTT. Protein sequence: CASSLEGVQKRTSPLHF.